Listed below are T cell receptor beta chains from one sample, sequenced in a study of T-cell reconstitution after alpha-beta-depleted transplantation in children. TCRdb fed the PCR reads into MiXCR, producing one record per CDR3 protein. The data show about 300,000 distinct CDR3 sequences, with about 9.4% seen just once and roughly 7.1% held by the top ten. This sample comprised PBMCs, obtained before TCRalphabeta/CD19-depleted stem cell transplant. The receptors stem from a boy in the first two years of life with acute myeloid leukemia, due to receive a stem cell transplant. CDR3s include the opening cysteine and the closing phenylalanine or tryptophan. Each record gives: J gene, V gene, CDR3 length, clone size, D gene, CDR3 protein, CDR3 DNA. A D gene is named only where the DNA matches it firmly. Size values are once, few and many counts, or a class for expanded clones, and some rows have none.

>TRBJ2-2|TRBV7-9|17|many|TRBD1
CASSPDRGRFATGELFF
TGTGCCAGCAGCCCGGACAGGGGGCGATTTGCCACCGGGGAGCTGTTTTTT
>TRBJ1-6|TRBV28|17|few|.
CASHPGRQSSYNSPLHF
TGTGCCAGCCACCCCGGAAGGCAGAGCTCCTATAATTCACCCCTCCACTTT
>TRBJ1-5|TRBV20-1|13|few|.
CSAEESLYQPQHF
TGCAGTGCGGAAGAGAGTCTCTATCAGCCCCAGCATTTT
>TRBJ2-1|TRBV9|14|few|TRBD2
CAASGTSGRHEQFF
TGTGCCGCCTCTGGGACTAGCGGGAGACATGAGCAGTTCTTC
>TRBJ2-5|TRBV6-5|15|few|.
CASSYGAARGETQYF
TGTGCCAGCAGTTACGGAGCGGCTAGGGGAGAGACCCAGTACTTC
>TRBJ2-3|TRBV12-3/TRBV12-4|16|.|TRBD1
CASSLEATGSTDTQYF
TGTGCCAGCAGTTTAGAGGCGACAGGGAGCACAGATACGCAGTATTTT
>TRBJ1-2|TRBV29-1|16|many|TRBD1
CSVELRPGQDPYGYTF
TGCAGCGTTGAACTACGACCGGGACAGGACCCATATGGCTACACCTTC
>TRBJ2-5|TRBV18|17|.|.
CASSPLGGRRIQETQYF
TGTGCCAGCTCACCACTCGGGGGGCGCCGGATCCAAGAGACCCAGTACTTC
>TRBJ2-7|TRBV12-3/TRBV12-4|13|many|.
CASSFGSAYEQYF
TGTGCCAGCAGTTTTGGTTCTGCCTACGAGCAGTACTTC
>TRBJ2-3|TRBV12-3/TRBV12-4|14|many|TRBD1
CASSFKDRTDTQYF
TGTGCCAGCAGTTTTAAGGACAGGACAGATACGCAGTATTTT
>TRBJ1-5|TRBV28|15|many|.
CASSLQAGQLQPQHF
TGTGCCAGCAGTTTACAGGCAGGGCAGCTTCAGCCCCAGCATTTT
>TRBJ2-1|TRBV20-1|13|many|.
CSARLANHNEQFF
TGCAGTGCTAGACTAGCCAACCACAATGAGCAGTTCTTC
>TRBJ2-1|TRBV5-1|16|few|.
CASSVGGGGSYNEQFF
TGCGCCAGCAGCGTAGGAGGGGGGGGGTCCTACAATGAGCAGTTCTTC
>TRBJ2-1|TRBV10-3|14|few|.
CAISARDTGNEQFF
TGTGCCATCAGCGCCCGGGACACCGGCAATGAGCAGTTCTTC
>TRBJ1-5|TRBV11-2|15|many|.
CASSPHAAGNQPQHF
TGTGCCAGCAGCCCACATGCGGCGGGCAATCAGCCCCAGCATTTT
>TRBJ2-2|TRBV19|12|.|.
CASSVRTGELFF
TGTGCCAGTAGTGTCAGGACCGGGGAGCTGTTTTTT
>TRBJ1-1|TRBV28|18|.|TRBD1
CASSLWGTGGLVNTEAFF
TGTGCCAGCAGTTTATGGGGGACAGGAGGATTGGTGAACACTGAAGCTTTCTTT
>TRBJ2-5|TRBV7-9|13|many|.
CASSFFDQETQYF
TGTGCCAGCAGCTTTTTCGACCAAGAGACCCAGTACTTC
>TRBJ2-1|TRBV28|11|many|.
CASRDGFEQFF
TGTGCCAGCAGGGACGGCTTCGAGCAGTTCTTC
>TRBJ1-2|TRBV4-1|18|many|.
CASSQVLSRTATNYGYTF
TGCGCCAGCAGCCAAGTTCTTTCGAGGACGGCCACTAACTATGGCTACACCTTC
>TRBJ2-7|TRBV7-2|15|many|TRBD2
CASSDQAGGPSEQYF
TGTGCCAGCAGCGACCAAGCGGGAGGGCCCTCCGAGCAGTACTTC
>TRBJ1-5|TRBV5-1|13|many|.
CASSSQGDQPQHF
TGCGCCAGCAGCTCCCAGGGAGATCAGCCCCAGCATTTT
>TRBJ2-3|TRBV10-3|16|many|TRBD1
CAIRLPGGQGGDTQYF
TGTGCCATCAGACTACCCGGGGGACAGGGTGGCGATACGCAGTATTTT
>TRBJ2-1|TRBV9|15|many|TRBD1
CASSAHRGPYNEQFF
TGTGCCAGCAGCGCCCACAGGGGGCCCTACAATGAGCAGTTCTTC
>TRBJ2-5|TRBV5-6|20|many|.
CASSFGESGATSSQKETQYF
TGTGCCAGCAGCTTCGGTGAGTCGGGAGCTACGAGTAGCCAGAAAGAGACCCAGTACTTC
>TRBJ2-1|TRBV7-2|16|.|TRBD2
CASRISGGASYNEQFF
TGTGCCAGCAGAATAAGCGGGGGGGCCTCCTACAATGAGCAGTTCTTC
>TRBJ2-5|TRBV20-1|17|few|TRBD2
CSGGGSGGAFQKETQYF
TGCAGCGGAGGAGGAAGCGGGGGAGCGTTTCAAAAAGAGACCCAGTACTTC
>TRBJ2-7|TRBV20-1|14|many|TRBD2
CSIPATSGSYEQYF
TGCAGCATACCCGCGACTAGCGGATCCTACGAGCAGTACTTC
>TRBJ2-7|TRBV4-3|15|once|.
CASSHSTGTAYEQYF
TGCGCCAGCAGCCACTCCACCGGGACGGCCTACGAGCAGTACTTC
>TRBJ2-7|TRBV7-2|15|.|.
CASSLVRTVAYEQYF
TGTGCCAGCAGCTTAGTAAGAACAGTCGCCTACGAGCAGTACTTC
>TRBJ2-1|TRBV15|15|many|TRBD1
CATNPGQGSGGEQFF
TGTGCCACCAACCCGGGACAGGGGAGTGGGGGTGAGCAGTTCTTC
>TRBJ1-2|TRBV18|16|many|TRBD1
CASSPLGRTGGYGYTF
TGTGCCAGCTCACCTCTTGGCAGGACAGGGGGCTATGGCTACACCTTC
>TRBJ1-2|TRBV29-1|12|many|.
CSVQITGYGYTF
TGCAGCGTTCAAATAACAGGGTATGGCTACACCTTC
>TRBJ2-2|TRBV4-3|16|many|.
CASSQEWLGDTGELFF
TGCGCCAGCAGCCAAGAGTGGCTAGGAGACACCGGGGAGCTGTTTTTT
>TRBJ2-3|TRBV9|17|.|.
CASSHRDKAVRTDTQYF
TGTGCCAGCAGCCACCGTGACAAGGCAGTACGCACAGATACGCAGTATTTT
>TRBJ2-1|TRBV12-3/TRBV12-4|16|many|TRBD2
CASSPKRTSRNNEQFF
TGTGCCAGCAGCCCAAAGAGGACTAGCCGAAACAATGAGCAGTTCTTC
>TRBJ2-1|TRBV20-1|16|many|TRBD2
CSARVTSGGPYNEQFF
TGCAGTGCTAGAGTGACTAGCGGGGGTCCCTACAATGAGCAGTTCTTC
>TRBJ2-7|TRBV25-1|15|many|.
CASSERGEGAYEQYF
TGTGCCAGCAGTGAAAGGGGGGAAGGGGCCTACGAGCAGTACTTC
>TRBJ1-6|TRBV20-1|16|.|.
CSASQGTGSYNSPLHF
TGCAGTGCCAGTCAGGGAACGGGCTCCTATAATTCACCCCTCCACTTT
>TRBJ2-1|TRBV7-9|18|few|.
CASSLGRGGGISYNEQFF
TGTGCCAGCAGCTTAGGAAGGGGGGGCGGGATCTCCTACAATGAGCAGTTCTTC
>TRBJ2-7|TRBV5-1|13|many|.
CASSFGNTYEQYF
TGCGCCAGCAGCTTTGGAAACACCTACGAGCAGTACTTC
>TRBJ2-1|TRBV7-3|13|.|TRBD2
CASSVTSSHEQFF
TGTGCCAGCAGCGTGACTAGCAGCCATGAGCAGTTCTTC
>TRBJ2-7|TRBV28|13|many|.
CASSSLGSYEQYF
TGTGCCAGCAGTTCTCTGGGATCCTACGAGCAGTACTTC
>TRBJ1-6|TRBV6-1|18|.|TRBD1
CASRRDRGMGSYNSPLHF
TGTGCCAGCAGACGGGACAGGGGAATGGGGTCCTATAATTCACCCCTCCACTTT
>TRBJ2-5|TRBV12-3/TRBV12-4|12|many|.
CASSFASETQYF
TGTGCCAGCAGTTTCGCTAGCGAGACCCAGTACTTC
>TRBJ2-7|TRBV28|17|many|TRBD1
CASRPGTGGGSSYEQYF
TGTGCCAGCCGTCCCGGGACAGGGGGGGGAAGCTCCTACGAGCAGTACTTC
>TRBJ2-7|TRBV5-1|15|many|TRBD1
CASSSTGEDSYEQYF
TGCGCCAGCAGCTCCACAGGGGAAGACTCCTACGAGCAGTACTTC
>TRBJ2-7|TRBV20-1|14|few|TRBD2
CSARERGGRDEQYF
TGCAGTGCTAGAGAACGGGGGGGGAGGGACGAGCAGTACTTC
>TRBJ2-1|TRBV7-9|15|many|.
CASSFSLSSYNEQFF
TGTGCCAGCAGCTTCTCCTTAAGCTCCTACAATGAGCAGTTCTTC
>TRBJ2-1|TRBV6-1|15|.|.
CASRTQGGSYNEQFF
TGTGCCAGCAGAACACAGGGTGGCTCCTACAATGAGCAGTTCTTC
>TRBJ2-7|TRBV12-3/TRBV12-4|14|many|TRBD1
CASSPTGGIFGQYF
TGTGCCAGCAGTCCGACAGGGGGAATTTTCGGGCAGTACTTC
>TRBJ2-5|TRBV29-1|13|.|.
CSVGQFSGETQYF
TGCAGCGTAGGACAGTTTTCAGGCGAGACCCAGTACTTC
>TRBJ2-3|TRBV5-5|16|many|TRBD2
CASSLGLAGFTDTQYF
TGTGCCAGCAGCTTAGGACTAGCGGGGTTCACAGATACGCAGTATTTT
>TRBJ2-5|TRBV5-6|14|many|.
CASSSGLAKETQYF
TGTGCCAGCAGCTCGGGACTCGCGAAAGAGACCCAGTACTTC
>TRBJ2-5|TRBV12-3/TRBV12-4|11|.|.
CASKGSVTQYF
TGTGCCAGCAAGGGAAGTGTGACCCAGTACTTC
>TRBJ1-2|TRBV19|14|.|TRBD1
CASSKDRELVGYTF
TGTGCCAGTAGTAAGGACAGGGAACTCGTTGGCTACACCTTC
>TRBJ2-1|TRBV7-3|14|many|.
CASSLTGSKNEQFF
TGTGCCAGCAGCTTAACCGGGAGTAAGAATGAGCAGTTCTTC
>TRBJ1-1|TRBV18|14|.|.
CASSPLTLNTEAFF
TGTGCCAGCTCACCACTCACCCTGAACACTGAAGCTTTCTTT
>TRBJ2-2|TRBV11-3|15|.|.
CSCSLGGSLTGELFF
TGCTCCTGCAGCTTAGGGGGGTCGCTCACCGGGGAGCTGTTTTTT